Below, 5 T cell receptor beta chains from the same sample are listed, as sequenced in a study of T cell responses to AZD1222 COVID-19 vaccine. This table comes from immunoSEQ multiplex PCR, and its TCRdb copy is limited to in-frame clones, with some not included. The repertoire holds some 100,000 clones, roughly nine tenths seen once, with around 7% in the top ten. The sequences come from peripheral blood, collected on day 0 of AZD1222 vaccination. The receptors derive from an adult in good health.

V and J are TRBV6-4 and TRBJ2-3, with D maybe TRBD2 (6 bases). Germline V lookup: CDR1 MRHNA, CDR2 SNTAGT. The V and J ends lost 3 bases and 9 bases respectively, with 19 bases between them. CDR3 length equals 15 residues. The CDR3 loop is CASSEASAPTGTQYF. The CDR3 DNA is TGTGCCAGCAGTGAAGCTAGCGCCCCTACGGGGACGCAGTATTTT.

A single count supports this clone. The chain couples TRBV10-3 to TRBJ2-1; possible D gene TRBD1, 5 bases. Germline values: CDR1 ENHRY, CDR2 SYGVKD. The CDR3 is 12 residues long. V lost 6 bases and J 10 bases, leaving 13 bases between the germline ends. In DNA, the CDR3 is TGTGCCATCAGCCCCCAGGGTCTAGAGCAGTTCTTC. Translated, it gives CAISPQGLEQFF.

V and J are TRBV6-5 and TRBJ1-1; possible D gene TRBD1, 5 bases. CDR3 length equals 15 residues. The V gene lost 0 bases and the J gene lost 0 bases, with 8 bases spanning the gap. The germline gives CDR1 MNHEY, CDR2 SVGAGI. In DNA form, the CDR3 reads TGTGCCAGCAGTTACTCGACAGTCATGAACACTGAAGCTTTCTTT. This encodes CASSYSTVMNTEAFF.

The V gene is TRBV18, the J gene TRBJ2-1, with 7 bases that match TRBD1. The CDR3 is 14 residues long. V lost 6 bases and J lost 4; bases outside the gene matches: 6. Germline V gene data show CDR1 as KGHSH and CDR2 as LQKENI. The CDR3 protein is CASSPGTVYNEQFF. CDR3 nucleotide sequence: TGTGCCAGCTCTCCCGGGACAGTTTACAATGAGCAGTTCTTC.

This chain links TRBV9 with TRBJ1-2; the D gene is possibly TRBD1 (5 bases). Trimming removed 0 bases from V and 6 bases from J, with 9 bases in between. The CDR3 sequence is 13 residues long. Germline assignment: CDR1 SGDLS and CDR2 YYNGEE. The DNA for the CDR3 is TGTGCCAGCAGCGTAGACAGGAACAATGGCTACACCTTC. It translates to CASSVDRNNGYTF.